Below, 2 T cell receptor beta chains from the same sample are listed, as sequenced in a study of blood T cell repertoires in COVID-19. The data were produced by immunoSEQ multiplex PCR, yet TCRdb's version contains in-frame clones alone and is incomplete. Of under 85,000 clones detected, roughly 87% appear once; the ten largest clones hold 11%. Sequencing input: peripheral blood. All receptors derive from a man in his fifties with acute or convalescent COVID-19.

This sequence joins TRBV4-3 and TRBJ2-5; 7 bases agree with TRBD2. The trim removed 0 bases at V and 2 bases at J, leaving 18 bases unmatched. CDR1 is LGHNA, CDR2 YSLEER, per germline. This CDR3 region has 20 residues. In DNA, the CDR3 is TGCGCCAGCAGCCAAGAAGCCCTAAGTAAGCGGGGCGGGCCTCAAGAGACCCAGTACTTC. Translated, it gives CASSQEALSKRGGPQETQYF.

The chain joins TRBV9 to TRBJ2-7; possibly TRBD1 for D (6 bases). The CDR3 sequence is 16 residues long. Trimming removed 3 bases from V and 2 bases from J, with 18 bases in between. The germline V gene encodes CDR1 SGDLS and CDR2 YYNGEE. The CDR3 loop is CASSAFTGTPTYEQYF. In DNA form, the CDR3 reads TGTGCCAGCAGCGCTTTTACCGGGACACCTACCTACGAGCAGTACTTC.